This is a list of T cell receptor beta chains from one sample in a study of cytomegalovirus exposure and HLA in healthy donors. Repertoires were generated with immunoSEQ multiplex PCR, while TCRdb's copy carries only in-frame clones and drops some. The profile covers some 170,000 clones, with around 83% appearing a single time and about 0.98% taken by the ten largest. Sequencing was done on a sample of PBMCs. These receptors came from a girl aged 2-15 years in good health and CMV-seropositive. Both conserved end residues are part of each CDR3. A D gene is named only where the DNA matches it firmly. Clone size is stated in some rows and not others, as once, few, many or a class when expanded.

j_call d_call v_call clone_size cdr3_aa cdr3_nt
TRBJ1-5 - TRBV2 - CASSSGTKTSNQPQHF TGTGCCAGCAGCTCCGGGACAAAGACCAGCAATCAGCCCCAGCATTTT
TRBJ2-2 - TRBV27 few CASSYRIGLSGELFF TGTGCCAGCAGTTATAGAATTGGACTCTCCGGGGAGCTGTTTTTT
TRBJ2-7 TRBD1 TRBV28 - CASSSPFRDRSYEQYF TGTGCCAGCAGTTCCCCCTTCCGGGACAGATCCTACGAGCAGTACTTC
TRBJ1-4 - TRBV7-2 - CASSLIPQGNEKLFF TGTGCCAGCAGCTTAATCCCGCAGGGAAATGAAAAACTGTTTTTT
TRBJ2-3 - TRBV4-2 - CASSLASETDTQYF TGTGCCAGCAGTTTGGCCAGCGAGACAGATACGCAGTATTTT
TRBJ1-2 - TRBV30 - CAWSVGGFGGYTF TGTGCCTGGAGTGTAGGAGGGTTCGGGGGCTACACCTTC
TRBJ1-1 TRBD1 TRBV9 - CASSVGPGGMNTEAFF TGTGCCAGCAGCGTAGGTCCAGGGGGTATGAACACTGAAGCTTTCTTT
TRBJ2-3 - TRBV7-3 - CASSPYLTDTQYF TGTGCCAGCAGTCCCTACCTCACAGATACGCAGTATTTT
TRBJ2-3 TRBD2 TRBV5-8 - CASSLARLAGVDTQYF TGTGCCAGCAGCTTGGCTCGTCTAGCGGGAGTGGATACGCAGTATTTT
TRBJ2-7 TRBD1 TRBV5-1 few CASSAIGGASYEQYF TGCGCCAGCAGCGCTATAGGGGGCGCATCCTACGAGCAGTACTTC
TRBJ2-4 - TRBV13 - CASSARRRAKNIQYF TGTGCCAGCAGCGCCAGAAGGAGAGCCAAAAACATTCAGTACTTC
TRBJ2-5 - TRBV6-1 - CASSDEFLQGEETQYF TGTGCCAGCAGTGACGAATTTTTACAGGGAGAGGAGACCCAGTACTTC
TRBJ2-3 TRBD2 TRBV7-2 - CASGEGRTDTQYF TGTGCCAGCGGGGAGGGACGCACAGATACGCAGTATTTT
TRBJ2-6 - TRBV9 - CASSVQGPTRNSGANVLTF TGTGCCAGCAGCGTACAGGGTCCAACGCGGAACTCTGGGGCCAACGTCCTGACTTTC
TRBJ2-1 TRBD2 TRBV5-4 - CAVVAGYNEQFF TGTGCCGTGGTAGCGGGCTACAATGAGCAGTTCTTC
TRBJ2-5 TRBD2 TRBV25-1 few CASSGAGGGSQYF TGTGCCAGCAGTGGAGCGGGAGGCGGGTCCCAGTACTTC
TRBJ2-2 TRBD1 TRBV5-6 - CASDTGATNTGELFF TGTGCCAGCGACACAGGGGCTACGAACACCGGGGAGCTGTTTTTT
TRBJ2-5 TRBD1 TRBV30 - CAWSVFGRGTETQYF TGTGCCTGGAGTGTGTTCGGCAGGGGGACAGAGACCCAGTACTTC
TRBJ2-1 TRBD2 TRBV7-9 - CASSLVLAGGTYNEQFF TGTGCCAGCAGCTTAGTGCTGGCGGGAGGCACCTACAATGAGCAGTTCTTC
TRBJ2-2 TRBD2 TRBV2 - CASGLAGTFTGELFF TGTGCCAGCGGACTAGCGGGGACCTTCACCGGGGAGCTGTTTTTT
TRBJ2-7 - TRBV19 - CASSIAGSGEQYF TGTGCCAGTAGTATCGCGGGATCCGGCGAGCAGTACTTC
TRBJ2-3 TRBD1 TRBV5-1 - CASSSRDREADTQYF TGCGCCAGCAGCTCTCGGGACAGGGAAGCAGATACGCAGTATTTT
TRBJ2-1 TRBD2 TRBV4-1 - CASSQGWLAGEQFF TGCGCCAGCAGCCAAGGGTGGTTAGCGGGGGAGCAGTTCTTC
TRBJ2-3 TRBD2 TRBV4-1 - CASSEGLRTDTQYF TGCGCCAGCAGCGAGGGACTACGCACAGATACGCAGTATTTT
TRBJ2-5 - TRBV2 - CASRGRGETQYF TGTGCCAGCAGGGGGCGCGGAGAGACCCAGTACTTC
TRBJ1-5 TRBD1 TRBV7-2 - CASSVDRGDQPQHF TGTGCCAGCAGCGTAGACAGGGGGGATCAGCCCCAGCATTTT
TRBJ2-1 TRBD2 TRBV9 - CASSFRLARSYNEQFF TGTGCCAGCAGCTTTCGACTAGCAAGGTCCTACAATGAGCAGTTCTTC
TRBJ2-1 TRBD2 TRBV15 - CATSRGGGSLGSYNEQFF TGTGCCACCAGCAGAGGGGGCGGGAGCTTAGGCTCCTACAATGAGCAGTTCTTC